The next 9 T cell receptor beta chains were all read from a single sample in a study of blood T cell repertoires in COVID-19 (dated by TCRdb to the early 2020s). The library was made by the immunoSEQ multiplex PCR assay. Not all clones reach the TCRdb copy of this immuneACCESS table, which keeps in-frame sequences only. Checked studies attribute under half of the gap to unresolved V genes and leave the rest unexplained. Across this sample there are roughly 59,000 clones, with approximately 78% seen only once. The ten largest make up 10% to 15% of the sample. The source material was peripheral blood. These receptor sequences come from a man at least 80 years old with acute or convalescent COVID-19.

This chain links TRBV11-3 with TRBJ2-7; D is unclear. CDR3 length: 15 residues. The V end lost 0 bases, the J end lost 1 base, and 10 bases lay between the germline ends. Germline V gene sequence: CDR1 SGHNT, CDR2 YENEEA. The CDR3 DNA reads as TGTGCCAGCAGCTTAGATCAAGTCAGTTCCTACGAGCAGTACTTC. Residues: CASSLDQVSSYEQYF.

This chain joins TRBV11-2 and TRBJ2-2; possible D gene TRBD2, 5 bases. The CDR3 consists of 16 residues. Germline CDR1 is SGHAT and CDR2 is FQNNGV. Trimming removed 5 bases at V and 1 base at J, with 14 bases between. CDR3 DNA sequence: TGTGCCAGCAGCCCCCGTTTTGCGGGGAACACCGGGGAGCTGTTTTTT. It codes for CASSPRFAGNTGELFF.

The V gene is TRBV10-3, the J gene TRBJ1-1; TRBD1 matches 8 bases. V lost 6 bases, J lost 1 base, and 1 base stayed unmatched. Germline CDR1 is ENHRY and CDR2 is SYGVKD. There are 13 residues in the CDR3. CDR3 residues: CAISGQGNTEAFF. The CDR3 DNA reads as TGTGCCATCAGCGGACAGGGGAACACTGAAGCTTTCTTT.

The chain is built from TRBV9 and TRBJ1-1; D gene unclear. This CDR3 spans 12 amino acids. The germline V and J ends were trimmed by 4 bases and 6 bases, with 10 bases remaining between them. In germline, CDR1 is SGDLS, CDR2 YYNGEE. CDR3 nucleotide sequence: TGTGCCAGCAGCAATACAGACGCTGAAGCTTTCTTT. As protein: CASSNTDAEAFF.

The chain links TRBV5-1 to TRBJ2-5; 10 bases map to TRBD2. This CDR3 spans 16 amino acids. Germline V gene lookup returns CDR1 SGHRS and CDR2 YFSETQ. After removal of 0 bases from V and 4 bases from J, the junction contained 6 bases not matched to a gene. The DNA of the CDR3 is TGCGCCAGCAGCTTGGTAGCTAGCGGGAGTCGAGAGACCCAGTACTTC. Translating it yields CASSLVASGSRETQYF.

The chain recombines TRBV20-1 with TRBJ2-1; D is perhaps TRBD2 (5 bases). V was pared by 6 bases and J by 10 bases, with 10 bases between. This CDR3 comprises 10 residues. Germline V gene lookup returns CDR1 DFQATT and CDR2 SNEGSKA (reference sequence). The CDR3 reads CSAAREEQFF. CDR3 in DNA: TGCAGTGCCGCTAGGGAGGAGCAGTTCTTC.

This sequence joins TRBV15 and TRBJ1-4; possibly TRBD1 for D (6 bases). Germline loops: CDR1 LNHNV, CDR2 YYDKDF (reference sequence). The CDR3 is 14 amino acids. The V gene lost 6 bases and the J gene lost 10 bases, with 18 bases spanning the gap. CDR3 DNA: TGTGCCACCAGGGCCGGGGGGCGGGGAGGAAAACTGTTTTTT. Translating gives CATRAGGRGGKLFF.

The V call is TRBV20-1, the J call TRBJ2-7, with TRBD2 matching over 13 bases. Germline loops: CDR1 DFQATT, CDR2 SNEGSKA (reference sequence). The CDR3 length is 16 residues. J was trimmed by 3 bases and V by 3 bases; bases with no gene match: 8. The CDR3 sequence is CSASGLGLAGFYEQYF. The DNA for the CDR3 is TGCAGTGCTAGTGGTTTGGGACTAGCGGGATTCTACGAGCAGTACTTC.

The V and J genes are TRBV21-1 and TRBJ1-1; the D call in the table, TRBD1, was not verified against the DNA. TRBV21-1 counts as a pseudogene. The CDR3 has 18 amino acids. The CDR3 reads CASSKVADRGLGNTEAFF. CDR3 DNA sequence: TGTGCCAGCAGCAAAGTGGCAGACAGGGGGCTTGGGAACACTGAAGCTTTCTTT.